Listed here are 11 T cell receptor beta chains from one sample, sequenced in a study of control samples from healthy donors and cancer patients. Using immunoSEQ multiplex PCR, the repertoire was profiled, and TCRdb retains in-frame clones only, with some absent. This table has around 140,000 clones, roughly 93% appearing once. Sequenced: blood. These receptors originate from a man between 18 and 29 years old in good health.

The chain has TRBV6-5 and TRBJ1-5, with a tentative D call TRBD1 (6 bases). The V end was cut by 2 bases, the J end by 16 bases, with 15 bases between. CDR1 MNHEY and CDR2 SVGAGI come from the germline V gene. The CDR3 length is 12 residues. Here the CDR3 reads CASSYRHRAEHF. For the CDR3, the DNA is TGTGCCAGCAGTTACCGCCACAGGGCGGAACATTTT.

V is TRBV4-3 and J is TRBJ1-1; maybe TRBD1 (6 bases). CDR1 and CDR2 from the germline V gene are LGHNA and YSLEER. The CDR3 has 15 amino acids. Trimming took off 0 bases at V and 2 bases at J, with 10 bases between the two ends. CDR3 protein: CASSQEGGLNTEAFF. CDR3 nucleotide sequence: TGCGCCAGCAGCCAAGAGGGGGGGCTAAACACTGAAGCTTTCTTT.

The rearrangement uses TRBV4-1 and TRBJ1-1; tentatively, D is TRBD1 (5 bases). The V gene lost 1 base and the J gene lost 2 bases, with 11 bases spanning the gap. Germline-derived CDR1 and CDR2 are MGHRA and YSYEKL. This CDR3 has 15 residues. The CDR3 DNA sequence: TGCGCCAGCAGCCAAGGAGCCGGGGGTAACACTGAAGCTTTCTTT. Protein sequence: CASSQGAGGNTEAFF.

This clone was detected once. J is TRBJ2-3 and V is TRBV3-1 (or the pseudogene TRBV3-2), with D tentatively TRBD2 (6 bases). The length of the CDR3 is 15 residues. Trimming left V 7 bases short and J 0 bases short, with 14 bases between. Germline V gives CDR1 LGHDT, CDR2 YNNKEL (reference sequence). CDR3 bases: TGTGCCAGCACGCCCGCGGGGCTTAGCACAGATACGCAGTATTTT. It yields the protein CASTPAGLSTDTQYF.

CDR3 region: CASSTPQRDRIKQPQHF. CDR3 DNA sequence: TGTGCCAGTAGTACCCCCCAACGGGACAGGATTAAACAGCCCCAGCATTTT. The rearrangement links TRBV19 to TRBJ1-5; 8 bases align to TRBD1. The CDR3 consists of 17 residues. The junction had 15 bases not matched to a gene; V was cut back by 4 bases and J by 7 bases. Germline lookup yields CDR1 LNHDA and CDR2 SQIVND (reference sequence).

The V and J genes are TRBV5-4 and TRBJ1-2; TRBD1 is a possible D gene (5 bases). The CDR3 sequence is 13 residues long. Between the trimmed V and J ends, which lost 0 bases and 3 bases, there was a span of 6 bases. CDR1 and CDR2 (germline): SGHNT, YYREEE (reference sequence). CDR3: CASSLVGDYGYTF. CDR3 in DNA: TGTGCCAGCAGCTTGGTAGGGGACTATGGCTACACCTTC.

This clone was detected only once. V is TRBV7-9 and J is TRBJ2-3; D is unresolved. The germline CDR1 and CDR2 sequences are SEHNR and FQNEAQ (reference sequence). Trimming pared 4 bases from V and 5 bases from J, leaving 4 bases between. This CDR3 region has 11 residues. The CDR3 here is CASSSLDTQYF. The CDR3 DNA is TGTGCCAGCAGCTCCCTAGATACGCAGTATTTT.

The chain links TRBV4-1 to TRBJ2-7; D gene ambiguous. This CDR3 contains 15 residues. Germline V gives CDR1 MGHRA, CDR2 YSYEKL. Trimming pared 2 bases from V and 0 bases from J, leaving 11 bases between. The CDR3 reads CASSQTSAVSYEQYF. CDR3 nucleotide sequence: TGCGCCAGCAGCCAAACCAGCGCCGTCTCCTACGAGCAGTACTTC.

This rearrangement joins TRBV19 to TRBJ1-2, with D uncertain. The germline V and J ends were trimmed by 5 bases and 0 bases, with 7 bases remaining between them. The germline CDR1 and CDR2 sequences are LNHDA and SQIVND (reference sequence). This CDR3 has 13 amino acids. CDR3 protein: CASSRKSNYGYTF. CDR3 coding DNA: TGTGCCAGTAGTCGGAAGTCTAACTATGGCTACACCTTC.

The gene calls are TRBV9 and TRBJ1-4, with D unclear. V was shortened by 0 bases and J by 5 bases, with 8 bases between the two germline ends. The germline V gene has CDR1 SGDLS and CDR2 YYNGEE. CDR3 length equals 14 residues. The CDR3 sequence is CASSVEGLNEKLFF. The CDR3 DNA follows: TGTGCCAGCAGCGTAGAGGGCCTAAATGAAAAACTGTTTTTT.

The gene calls are TRBV6-4 and TRBJ2-6; maybe TRBD1 (6 bases). The ends were cut back, 3 bases at V and 3 bases at J, with 9 bases in the middle. Germline lookup yields CDR1 MRHNA and CDR2 SNTAGT. The length of the CDR3 is 15 residues. CDR3 residues: CASSDRTVGANVLTF. Written as DNA, the CDR3 is TGTGCCAGCAGTGATCGGACAGTTGGGGCCAACGTCCTGACTTTC.